This T cell receptor (beta chain) was recorded in a study of T cell responses to AZD1222 COVID-19 vaccine (dated by TCRdb to the early 2020s). For the study in its entirety: AZD1222 recipients given second doses at about 4 weeks or at about 12 weeks were pooled, since spike-specific TCR depth and breadth were not found to differ between the two schedules. TCR sequencing covered 233 trial participants: 200 to 220 given two doses of AZD1222 and about 26 given two doses of MenACWY control vaccine. Trial participants were enrolled by age into subgroups of 18-55, 56-69 and 70-plus years, and approximately 150, 30 and 60 TCR-sequenced participants, respectively, were included in these subgroups. What the work shows at the level of the full study, not this receptor alone: Reportedly, almost half of the unique spike-specific TCRs recognized epitopes lying outside the regions that are mutated in the B.1.351 and B.1.1.7 variants. Conclusions about previously exposed vaccinees are limited because only five to seven AZD1222 recipients were SARS-CoV-2 seropositive at baseline. The vaccine-associated CD4 TCRs covered the entire spike protein, and the dominant responses fell in regions 160-218 and 743-854. Participants were mostly white British and included more females than males, and it was suggested by the authors that clonal diversity may have been underestimated. In the small 56-69-year group, the increase in depth fell short of significance, most likely because of low power. After two AZD1222 doses, spike-specific TCR breadth and depth were significantly higher than at day 0 and than in MenACWY recipients. No day 14 peak-response samples were available, so repertoires were characterized only after the peak T cell response.

The CDR3 regions of human TCRbeta chains were analyzed by immunosequencing. The paper's processing steps were these. Repertoire TCRs were checked for matches against a reference library of SARS-CoV-2-specific TCRs that had been generated using the MIRA antigen-specificity platform. Breadth was defined as the fraction of unique TCRs that were SARS-CoV-2-associated. Depth was defined as the fraction of total T cells that were SARS-CoV-2-associated. Using the MIRA data, each spike-specific TCR was mapped to the spike region that the TCR reacts to and placed in a CD4 or CD8 class. Log10-transformed breadth and depth values were compared by one-way ANOVA with Sidak's multiple comparisons tests. This immuneACCESS table, as held by TCRdb, lists in-frame sequences with V and J called but not all clones. Of the missing ones, under half trace to an unresolved V gene in checked studies; the others have no known cause. Clonal size and the V and J genes are those of that table, whereas D and trimming came from the DNA. This sample lists roughly 190,000 clones; roughly 91% were detected once. The ten biggest clones cover roughly 0.99% of the sample.

Trimming accounts for 3 bases at V and 6 bases at J, while the number of junction bases matched to no gene is 7. CDR1 and CDR2 are drawn from the germline V gene (reference sequence): DFQATT, SNEGSKA. Counted from cysteine to phenylalanine, this CDR3 has 13 amino acids. Here the CDR3 DNA is all that survives: 39 bases in frame from base 1. The time point label for this specimen denotes: baseline before first vaccination. The vaccinee samples were drawn from two UK trials, COV001 and COV002, one of which was a single-blind randomized controlled phase 2/3 trial testing AZD1222 (ChAdOx1 nCoV-19) in healthy adults. For TCRbeta chain sequencing, PBMC samples were collected from trial participants at day 0 and at day 28 after the second dose. This clone came up a few times. Its antigen remains unidentified. Within one base of it there is no much larger clone, and no base qualities were kept.

This receptor was identified in an adult in good health. The input for sequencing was peripheral blood, taken on day 0 of AZD1222 vaccination. Recombination joined TRBV20-1 with TRBJ1-2, and 7 junction bases match TRBD1. The DNA sequence follows: TGCAGTGCTAGTAGGGGGCTGGAGGATGGCTACACCTTC. It translates to CSASRGLEDGYTF.